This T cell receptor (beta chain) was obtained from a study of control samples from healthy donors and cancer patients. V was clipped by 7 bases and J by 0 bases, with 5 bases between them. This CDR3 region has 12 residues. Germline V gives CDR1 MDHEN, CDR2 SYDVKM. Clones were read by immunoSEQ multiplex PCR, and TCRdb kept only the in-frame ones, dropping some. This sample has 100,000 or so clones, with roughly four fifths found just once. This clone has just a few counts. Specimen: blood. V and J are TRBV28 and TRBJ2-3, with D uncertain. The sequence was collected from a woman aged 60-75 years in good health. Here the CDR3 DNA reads TGTGCCAGCATTTCGAGCACAGATACGCAGTATTTT. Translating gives CASISSTDTQYF.